This TCR beta chain was identified during a study of control samples from healthy donors and cancer patients. The V end lost 5 bases, the J end lost 2 bases, and 13 bases lay between the germline ends. The CDR3 loop spans 14 amino acids. The germline CDR1 and CDR2 sequences are SGHVS and FQNEAQ. This clone was found a few times. Here immunoSEQ multiplex PCR was the method, and the copy in TCRdb shows in-frame clones only, minus some. The sample has some 120,000 clones, over 75% seen once. V is TRBV7-8 and J is TRBJ2-7; D could derive from TRBD1 or TRBD2 (5 bases each). The receptor was isolated from a woman aged 45-59 years with colorectal cancer. The sequencing input was PBMCs. The CDR3: CASSRGSRAYEQYF. CDR3 nucleotide sequence: TGTGCCAGCAGCCGAGGGAGCAGGGCCTACGAGCAGTACTTC.